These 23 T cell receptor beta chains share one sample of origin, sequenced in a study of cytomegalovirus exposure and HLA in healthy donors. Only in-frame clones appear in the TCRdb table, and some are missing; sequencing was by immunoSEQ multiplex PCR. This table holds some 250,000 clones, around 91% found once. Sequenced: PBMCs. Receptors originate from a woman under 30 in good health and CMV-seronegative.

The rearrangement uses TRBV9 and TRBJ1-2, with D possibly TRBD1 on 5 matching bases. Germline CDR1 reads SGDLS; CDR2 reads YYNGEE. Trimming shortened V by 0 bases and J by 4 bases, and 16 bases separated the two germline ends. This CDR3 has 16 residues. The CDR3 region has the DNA TGTGCCAGCAGCGTAGGAGACCGCCAGGGCCGCTATGGCTACACCTTC. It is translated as CASSVGDRQGRYGYTF.

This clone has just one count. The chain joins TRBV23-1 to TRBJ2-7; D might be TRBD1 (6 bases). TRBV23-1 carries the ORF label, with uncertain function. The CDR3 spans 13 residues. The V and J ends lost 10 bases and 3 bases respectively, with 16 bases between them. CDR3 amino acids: CATPSAGDYEQYV. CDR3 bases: TGCGCCACTCCCTCGGCAGGGGACTACGAGCAGTACGTC.

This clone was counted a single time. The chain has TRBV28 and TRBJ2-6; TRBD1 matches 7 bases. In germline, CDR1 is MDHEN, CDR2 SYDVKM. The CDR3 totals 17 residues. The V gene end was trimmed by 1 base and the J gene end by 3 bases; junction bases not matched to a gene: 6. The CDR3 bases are TGTGCCAGCAGTTTATTCCAGGGGGTTGATGGGGCCAACGTCCTGACTTTC. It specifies CASSLFQGVDGANVLTF. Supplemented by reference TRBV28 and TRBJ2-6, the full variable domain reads DVKVTQSSRYLVKRTGEKVFLECVQDMDHENMFWYRQDPGLGLRLIYFSYDVKMKEKGDIPEGYSVSREKKERFSLILESASTNQTSMYLCASSLFQGVDGANVLTFGAGSRLTVL.

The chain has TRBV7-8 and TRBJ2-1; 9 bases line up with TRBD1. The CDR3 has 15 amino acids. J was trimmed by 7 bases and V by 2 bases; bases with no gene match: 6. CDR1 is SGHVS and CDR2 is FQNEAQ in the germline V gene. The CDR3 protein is CASSLSGTGLNEQFF. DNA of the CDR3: TGTGCCAGCAGCTTAAGCGGGACAGGGCTGAATGAGCAGTTCTTC.

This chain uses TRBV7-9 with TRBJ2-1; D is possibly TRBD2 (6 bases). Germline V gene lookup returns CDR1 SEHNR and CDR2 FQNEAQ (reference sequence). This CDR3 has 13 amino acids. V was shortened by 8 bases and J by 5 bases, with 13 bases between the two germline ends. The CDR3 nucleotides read TGTGCCAGCCGGGACTCCCTCCACAATGAGCAGTTCTTC. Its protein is CASRDSLHNEQFF.

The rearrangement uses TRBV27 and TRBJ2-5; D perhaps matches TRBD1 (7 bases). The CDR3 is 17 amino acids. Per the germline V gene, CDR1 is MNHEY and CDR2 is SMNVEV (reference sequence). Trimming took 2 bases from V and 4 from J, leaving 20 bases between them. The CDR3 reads CASSLTAGGLVGETQYF. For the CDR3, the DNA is TGTGCCAGCAGTTTAACGGCAGGGGGGTTGGTTGGAGAGACCCAGTACTTC.

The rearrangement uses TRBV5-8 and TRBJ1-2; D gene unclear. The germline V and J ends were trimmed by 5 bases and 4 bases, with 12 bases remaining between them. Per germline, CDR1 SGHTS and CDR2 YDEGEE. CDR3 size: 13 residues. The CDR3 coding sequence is TGTGCCAGCAGACTGACTGCGGGCTATGGCTACACCTTC. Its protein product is CASRLTAGYGYTF.

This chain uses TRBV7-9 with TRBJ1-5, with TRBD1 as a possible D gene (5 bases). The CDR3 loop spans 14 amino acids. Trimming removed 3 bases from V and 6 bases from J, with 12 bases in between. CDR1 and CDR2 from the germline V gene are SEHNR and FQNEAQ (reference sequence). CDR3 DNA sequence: TGTGCCAGCAGCTTCGGGGGGAAGACTCAGCCCCAGCATTTT. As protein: CASSFGGKTQPQHF.

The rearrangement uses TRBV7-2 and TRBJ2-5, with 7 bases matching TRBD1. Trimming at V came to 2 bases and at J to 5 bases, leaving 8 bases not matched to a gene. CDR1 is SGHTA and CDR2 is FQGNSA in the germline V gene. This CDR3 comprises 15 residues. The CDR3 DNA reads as TGTGCCAGCAGCTTAACAGGGGTACTGTGGGAGACCCAGTACTTC. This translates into CASSLTGVLWETQYF.

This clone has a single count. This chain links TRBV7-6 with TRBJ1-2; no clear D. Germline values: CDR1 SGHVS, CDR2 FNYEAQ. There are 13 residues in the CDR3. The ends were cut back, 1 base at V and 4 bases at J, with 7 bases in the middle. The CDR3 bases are TGTGCCAGCAGCTTAGACCGGGGCTATGGCTACACCTTC. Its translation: CASSLDRGYGYTF.

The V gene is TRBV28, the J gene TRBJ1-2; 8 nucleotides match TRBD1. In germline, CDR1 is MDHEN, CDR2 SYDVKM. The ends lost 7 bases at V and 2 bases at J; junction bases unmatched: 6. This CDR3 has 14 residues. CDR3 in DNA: TGTGCCAGCACAGGACAGGGAGAAAACTATGGCTACACCTTC. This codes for CASTGQGENYGYTF.

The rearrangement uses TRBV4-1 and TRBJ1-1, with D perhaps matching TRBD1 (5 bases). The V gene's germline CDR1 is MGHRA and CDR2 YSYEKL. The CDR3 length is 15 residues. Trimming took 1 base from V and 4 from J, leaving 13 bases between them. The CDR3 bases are TGCGCCAGCAGCCAAGGGGCGGGGGTAAGCACTGAAGCTTTCTTT. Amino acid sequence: CASSQGAGVSTEAFF.

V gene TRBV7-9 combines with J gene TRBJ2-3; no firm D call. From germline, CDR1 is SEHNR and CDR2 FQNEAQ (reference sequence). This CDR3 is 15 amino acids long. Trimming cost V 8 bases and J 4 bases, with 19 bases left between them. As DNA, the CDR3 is TGTGCCAGCGCTCTAAACCTAGGCGACGCAGATACGCAGTATTTT. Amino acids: CASALNLGDADTQYF.

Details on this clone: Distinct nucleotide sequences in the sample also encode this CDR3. The CDR3 sequence: CASRDRHYEQYV. The CDR3 nucleotides are TGTGCCAGCAGGGATCGCCACTACGAGCAGTACGTC. This sequence joins TRBV6-1 and TRBJ2-7; D is unresolved. The CDR3 is 12 amino acids. Germline-derived CDR1 and CDR2 are MNHNS and SASEGT. V gave up 6 bases and J gave up 3 bases, with 9 bases separating them.

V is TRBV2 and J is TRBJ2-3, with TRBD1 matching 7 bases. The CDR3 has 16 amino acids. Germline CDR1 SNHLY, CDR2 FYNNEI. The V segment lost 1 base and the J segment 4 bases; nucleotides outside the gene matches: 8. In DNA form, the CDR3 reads TGTGCCAGCAGTGAAGAGGGGGCAAGTGGCGCAGATACGCAGTATTTT. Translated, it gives CASSEEGASGADTQYF.

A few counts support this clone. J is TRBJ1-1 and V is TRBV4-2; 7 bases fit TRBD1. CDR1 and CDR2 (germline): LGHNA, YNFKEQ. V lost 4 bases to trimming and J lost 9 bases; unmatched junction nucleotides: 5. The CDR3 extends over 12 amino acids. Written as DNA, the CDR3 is TGTGCCAGCAGCCCCCGACAGGGTAAAGCTTTCTTT. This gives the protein CASSPRQGKAFF.

CDR3 DNA: TGCGCCAGCAGCCAAGATAGGAGGGCAGAGACCCAGTACTTC. Its translation is CASSQDRRAETQYF. The V call is TRBV4-1, the J call TRBJ2-5; D might be TRBD2 (6 bases). CDR3 length: 14 residues. Germline V lookup: CDR1 MGHRA, CDR2 YSYEKL. V gave up 0 bases and J gave up 4 bases, with 9 bases separating them.

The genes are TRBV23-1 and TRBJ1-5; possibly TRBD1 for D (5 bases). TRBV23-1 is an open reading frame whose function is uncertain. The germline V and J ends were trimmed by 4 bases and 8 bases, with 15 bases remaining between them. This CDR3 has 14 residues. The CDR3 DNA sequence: TGCGCCAGCAGTCGGGGTGGGGCCCAGGAGCCCCAGCATTTT. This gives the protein CASSRGGAQEPQHF.

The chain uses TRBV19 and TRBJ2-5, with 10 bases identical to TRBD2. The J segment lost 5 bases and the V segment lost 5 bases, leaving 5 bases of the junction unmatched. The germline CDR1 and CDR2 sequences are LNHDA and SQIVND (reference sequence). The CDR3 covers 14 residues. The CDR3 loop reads CASSPLAGDETQYF. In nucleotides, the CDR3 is TGTGCCAGTAGTCCTCTAGCGGGGGATGAGACCCAGTACTTC. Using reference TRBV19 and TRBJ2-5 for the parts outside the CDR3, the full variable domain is DGGITQSPKYLFRKEGQNVTLSCEQNLNHDAMYWYRQDPGQGLRLIYYSQIVNDFQKGDIAEGYSVSREKKESFPLTVTSAQKNPTAFYLCASSPLAGDETQYFGPGTRLLVL.

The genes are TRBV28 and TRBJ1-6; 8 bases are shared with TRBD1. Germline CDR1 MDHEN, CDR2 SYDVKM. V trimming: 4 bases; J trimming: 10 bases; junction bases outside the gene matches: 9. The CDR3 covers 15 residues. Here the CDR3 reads CASSSPDRVDSPLHF. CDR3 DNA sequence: TGTGCCAGCAGTTCCCCGGACAGGGTCGACTCACCCCTCCACTTT. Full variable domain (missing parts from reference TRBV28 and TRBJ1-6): DVKVTQSSRYLVKRTGEKVFLECVQDMDHENMFWYRQDPGLGLRLIYFSYDVKMKEKGDIPEGYSVSREKKERFSLILESASTNQTSMYLCASSSPDRVDSPLHFGNGTRLTVT.

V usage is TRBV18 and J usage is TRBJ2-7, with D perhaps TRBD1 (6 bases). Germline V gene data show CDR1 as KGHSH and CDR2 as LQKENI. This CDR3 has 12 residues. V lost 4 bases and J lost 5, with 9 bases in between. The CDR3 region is CASSLQGNEQYV. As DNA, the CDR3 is TGTGCCAGCTCACTACAGGGTAACGAGCAGTACGTC.

The CDR3 DNA reads as TGTGCCAGCAGCAAAGGGGCCTACGAGCAGTACGTC. As protein: CASSKGAYEQYV. The genes are TRBV21-1 and TRBJ2-7; TRBD1 is the table's D call and was not checked against the DNA. TRBV21-1 is shown as a pseudogene. The CDR3 is 12 amino acids.

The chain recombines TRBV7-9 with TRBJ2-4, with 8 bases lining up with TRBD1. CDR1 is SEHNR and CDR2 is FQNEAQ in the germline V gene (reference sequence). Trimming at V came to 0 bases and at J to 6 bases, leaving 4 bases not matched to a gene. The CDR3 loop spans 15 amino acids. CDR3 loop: CASSLAGTGLNIQYF. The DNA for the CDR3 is TGTGCCAGCAGCTTAGCGGGGACAGGACTAAACATTCAGTACTTC.